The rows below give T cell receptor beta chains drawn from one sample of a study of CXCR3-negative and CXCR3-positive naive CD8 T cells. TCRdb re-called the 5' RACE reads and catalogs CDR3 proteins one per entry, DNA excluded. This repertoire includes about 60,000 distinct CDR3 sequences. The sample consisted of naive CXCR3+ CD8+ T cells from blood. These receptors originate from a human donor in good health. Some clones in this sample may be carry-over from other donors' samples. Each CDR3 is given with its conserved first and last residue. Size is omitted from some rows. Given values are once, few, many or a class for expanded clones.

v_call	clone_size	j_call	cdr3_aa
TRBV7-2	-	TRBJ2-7	CASSSPRPLYEQYF
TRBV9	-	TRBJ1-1	CASGTGGMSTEAFF
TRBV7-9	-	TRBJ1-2	CASSLRDIEDYGYTF
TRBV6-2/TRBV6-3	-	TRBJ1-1	CASTNNPTIAEAFF
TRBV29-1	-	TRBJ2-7	CSVEYRDRPSYEQYF
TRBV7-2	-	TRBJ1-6	CASSFGLSLHF
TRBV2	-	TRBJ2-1	CASSERTGSYDEQFF
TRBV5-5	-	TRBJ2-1	CASSLAGAPKQFF
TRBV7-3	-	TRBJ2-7	CASSLSLGGGEQYF
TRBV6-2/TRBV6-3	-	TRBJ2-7	CASRQGTYEQYF
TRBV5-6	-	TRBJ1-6	CASTGGIYNSPLHF
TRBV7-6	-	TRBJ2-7	CASSGTGASYEQYF
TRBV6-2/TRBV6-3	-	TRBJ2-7	CASIDTSYGLAGGKDYEQYF
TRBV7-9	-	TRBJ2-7	CASSLRGDRVNEQYF
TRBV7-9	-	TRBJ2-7	CASRTTSYEQYF
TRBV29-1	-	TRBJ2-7	CSVEGGTDSYEQYF
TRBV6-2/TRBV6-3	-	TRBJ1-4	CASSEESNEGVFEKLFF
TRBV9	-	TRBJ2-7	CASSPQGGGYEQYF
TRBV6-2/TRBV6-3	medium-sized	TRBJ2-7	CASSRSIYEQYF
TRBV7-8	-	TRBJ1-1	CASSPRGDSVSEAFF
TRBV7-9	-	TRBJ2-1	CASSLGGGEQFF
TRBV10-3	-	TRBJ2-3	CAISESGGPDTQYF
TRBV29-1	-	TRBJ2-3	CSGVPYLASTDTQYF
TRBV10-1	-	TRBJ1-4	CASSDDWDRVKLFF
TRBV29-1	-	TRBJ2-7	CSVEVGDFTYEQYF
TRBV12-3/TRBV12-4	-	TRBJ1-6	CASTQDPTTGHNSPLHF
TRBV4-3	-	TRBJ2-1	CASSQDPSGAYNEQFF
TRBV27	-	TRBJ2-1	CASSLTPNEQFF
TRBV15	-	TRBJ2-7	CATSRDVNTKQYF
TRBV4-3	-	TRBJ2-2	CASSPRALNTGELFF
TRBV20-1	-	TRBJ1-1	CSAPQRDWTEAFF
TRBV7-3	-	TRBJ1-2	CASSLGDLGGNYGYTF
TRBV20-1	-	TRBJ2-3	CSARDGFGQGTDTQYF
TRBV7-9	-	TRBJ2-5	CASSLIPDSQETQYF
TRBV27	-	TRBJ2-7	CASSLGGPAYEQYF
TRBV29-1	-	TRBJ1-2	CSVPRLTDYGYTF
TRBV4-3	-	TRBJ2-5	CASSQDFAGVKETQYF
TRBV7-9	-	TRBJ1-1	CASSNVRGVRNTEAFF
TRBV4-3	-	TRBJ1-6	CASSQGSRSSYNSPLHF
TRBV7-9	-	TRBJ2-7	CASSLMVAGGSYEQYF
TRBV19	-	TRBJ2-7	CASNGPQPYEQYF
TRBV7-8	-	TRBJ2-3	CASSLEGTVSTDTQYF
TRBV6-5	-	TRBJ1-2	CASTHERDARYYTF
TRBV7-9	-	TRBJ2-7	CASSPRTPMGYEQYF
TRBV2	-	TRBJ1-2	CASSEEAPGYTF
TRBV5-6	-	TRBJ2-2	CASTLGGVTGELFF
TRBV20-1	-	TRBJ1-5	CSAVGIVTGYNQPQHF
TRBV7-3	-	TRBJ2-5	CASSLVPVSETQYF
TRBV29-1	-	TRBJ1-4	CSVEVRRGEKLFF
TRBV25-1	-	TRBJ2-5	CASSDGLTQYF
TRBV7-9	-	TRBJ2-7	CASVGLYSGDEQYF
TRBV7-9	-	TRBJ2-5	CASSQTTGAETQYF